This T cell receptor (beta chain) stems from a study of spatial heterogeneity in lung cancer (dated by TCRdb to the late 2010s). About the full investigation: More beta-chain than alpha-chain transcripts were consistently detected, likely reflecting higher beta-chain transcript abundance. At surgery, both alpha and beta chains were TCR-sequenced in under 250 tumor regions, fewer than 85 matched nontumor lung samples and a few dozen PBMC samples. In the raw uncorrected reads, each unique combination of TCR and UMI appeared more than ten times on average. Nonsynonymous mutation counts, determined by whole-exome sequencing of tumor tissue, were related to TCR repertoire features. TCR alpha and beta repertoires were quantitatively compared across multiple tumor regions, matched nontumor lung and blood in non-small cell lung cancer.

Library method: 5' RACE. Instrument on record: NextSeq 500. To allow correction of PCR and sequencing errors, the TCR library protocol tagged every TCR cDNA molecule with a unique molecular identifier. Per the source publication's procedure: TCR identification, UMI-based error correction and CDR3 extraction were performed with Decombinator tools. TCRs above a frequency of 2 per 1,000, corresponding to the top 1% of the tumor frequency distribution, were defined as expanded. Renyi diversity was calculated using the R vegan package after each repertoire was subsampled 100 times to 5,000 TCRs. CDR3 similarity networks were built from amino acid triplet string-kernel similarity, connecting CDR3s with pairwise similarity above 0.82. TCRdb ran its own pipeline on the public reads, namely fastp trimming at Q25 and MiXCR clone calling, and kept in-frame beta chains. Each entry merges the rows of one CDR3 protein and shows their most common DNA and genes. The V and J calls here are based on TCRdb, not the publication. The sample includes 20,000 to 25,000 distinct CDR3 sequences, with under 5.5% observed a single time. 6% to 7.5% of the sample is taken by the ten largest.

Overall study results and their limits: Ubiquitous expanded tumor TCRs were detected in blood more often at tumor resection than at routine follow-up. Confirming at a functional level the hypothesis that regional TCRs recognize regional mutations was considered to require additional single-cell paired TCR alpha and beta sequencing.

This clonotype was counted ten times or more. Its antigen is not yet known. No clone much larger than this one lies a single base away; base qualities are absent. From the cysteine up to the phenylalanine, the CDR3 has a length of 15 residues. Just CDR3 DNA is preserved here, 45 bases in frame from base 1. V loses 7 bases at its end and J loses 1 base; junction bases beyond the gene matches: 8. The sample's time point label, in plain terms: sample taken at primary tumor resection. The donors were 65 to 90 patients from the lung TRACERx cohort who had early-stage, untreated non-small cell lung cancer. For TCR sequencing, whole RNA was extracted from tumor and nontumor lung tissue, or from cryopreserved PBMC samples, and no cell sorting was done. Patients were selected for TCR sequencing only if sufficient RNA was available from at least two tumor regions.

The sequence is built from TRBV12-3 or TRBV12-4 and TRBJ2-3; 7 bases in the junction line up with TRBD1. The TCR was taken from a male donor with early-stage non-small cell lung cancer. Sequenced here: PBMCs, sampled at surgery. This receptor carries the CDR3 CASTSATGGTDTQYF. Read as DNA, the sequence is TGTGCCAGCACCTCAGCCACAGGGGGCACAGATACGCAGTATTTT.